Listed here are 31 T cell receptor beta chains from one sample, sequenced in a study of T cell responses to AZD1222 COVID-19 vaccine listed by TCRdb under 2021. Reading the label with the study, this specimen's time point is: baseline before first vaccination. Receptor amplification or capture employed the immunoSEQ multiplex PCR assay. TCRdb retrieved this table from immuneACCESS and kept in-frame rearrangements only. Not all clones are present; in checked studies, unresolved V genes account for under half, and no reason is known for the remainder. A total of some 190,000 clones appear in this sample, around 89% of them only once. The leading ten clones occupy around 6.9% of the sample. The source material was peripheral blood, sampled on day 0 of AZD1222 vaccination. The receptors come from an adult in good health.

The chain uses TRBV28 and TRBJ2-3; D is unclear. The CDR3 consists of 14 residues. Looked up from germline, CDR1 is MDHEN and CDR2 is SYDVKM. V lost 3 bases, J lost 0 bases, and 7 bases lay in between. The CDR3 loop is CASSFQASTDTQYF. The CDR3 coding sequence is TGTGCCAGCAGTTTTCAAGCTAGCACAGATACGCAGTATTTT.

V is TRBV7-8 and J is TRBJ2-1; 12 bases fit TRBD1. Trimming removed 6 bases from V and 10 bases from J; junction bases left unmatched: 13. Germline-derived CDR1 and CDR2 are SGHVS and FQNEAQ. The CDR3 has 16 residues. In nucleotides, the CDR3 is TGTGCCAGCAGTTTTAGGCTGGGACAGGGGGCTGTGGAGCAGTTCTTC. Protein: CASSFRLGQGAVEQFF. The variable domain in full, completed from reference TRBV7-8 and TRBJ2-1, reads GAGVSQSPRYKVAKRGQDVALRCDPISGHVSLFWYQQALGQGPEFLTYFQNEAQLDKSGLPSDRFFAERPEGSVSTLKIQRTQQEDSAVYLCASSFRLGQGAVEQFFGPGTRLTVL.

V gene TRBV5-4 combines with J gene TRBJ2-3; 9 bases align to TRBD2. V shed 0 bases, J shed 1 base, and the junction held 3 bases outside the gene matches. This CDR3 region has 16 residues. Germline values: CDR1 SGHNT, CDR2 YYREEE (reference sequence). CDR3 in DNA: TGTGCCAGCAGCTTGGCACCTAGCGGGGGCACAGATACGCAGTATTTT. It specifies CASSLAPSGGTDTQYF.

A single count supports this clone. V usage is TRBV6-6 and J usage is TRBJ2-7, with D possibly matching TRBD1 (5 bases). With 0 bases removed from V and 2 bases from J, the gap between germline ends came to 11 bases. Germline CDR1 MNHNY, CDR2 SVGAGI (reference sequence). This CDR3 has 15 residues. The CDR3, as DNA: TGTGCCAGCAGTTACTCACCCGACAGTACCTACGAGCAGTACGTC. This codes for CASSYSPDSTYEQYV.

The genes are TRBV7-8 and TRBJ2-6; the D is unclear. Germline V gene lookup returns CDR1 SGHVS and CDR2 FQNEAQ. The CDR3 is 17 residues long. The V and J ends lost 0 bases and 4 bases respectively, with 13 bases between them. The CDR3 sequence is CASSLAMWGTGANVLTF. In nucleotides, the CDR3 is TGTGCCAGCAGCTTAGCGATGTGGGGTACAGGGGCCAACGTCCTGACTTTC. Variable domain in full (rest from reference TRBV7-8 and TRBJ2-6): GAGVSQSPRYKVAKRGQDVALRCDPISGHVSLFWYQQALGQGPEFLTYFQNEAQLDKSGLPSDRFFAERPEGSVSTLKIQRTQQEDSAVYLCASSLAMWGTGANVLTFGAGSRLTVL.

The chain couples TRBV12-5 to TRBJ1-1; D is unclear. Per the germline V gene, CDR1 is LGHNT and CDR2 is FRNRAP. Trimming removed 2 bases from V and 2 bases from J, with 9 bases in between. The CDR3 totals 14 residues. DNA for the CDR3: TGTGCTAGTGGTTTGCAGCGAGATAACACTGAAGCTTTCTTT. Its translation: CASGLQRDNTEAFF.

The CDR3 loop is CASSRRDRANTEAFF. The CDR3, as DNA: TGTGCCAGCAGCCGAAGGGACAGGGCGAACACTGAAGCTTTCTTT. The gene calls are TRBV3-1 (or the pseudogene TRBV3-2) and TRBJ1-1, with 9 positions matching TRBD1. Trimming at V came to 4 bases and at J to 1 base, leaving 4 bases not matched to a gene. Germline lookup yields CDR1 LGHDT and CDR2 YNNKEL (reference sequence). The CDR3 has 15 amino acids.

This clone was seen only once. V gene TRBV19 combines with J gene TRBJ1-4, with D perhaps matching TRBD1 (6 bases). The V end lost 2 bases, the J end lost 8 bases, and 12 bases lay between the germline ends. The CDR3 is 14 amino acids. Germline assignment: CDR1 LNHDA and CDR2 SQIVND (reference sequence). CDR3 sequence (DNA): TGTGCCAGTAGTATATCGGGGGCCGGGGAAAAACTGTTTTTT. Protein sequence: CASSISGAGEKLFF.

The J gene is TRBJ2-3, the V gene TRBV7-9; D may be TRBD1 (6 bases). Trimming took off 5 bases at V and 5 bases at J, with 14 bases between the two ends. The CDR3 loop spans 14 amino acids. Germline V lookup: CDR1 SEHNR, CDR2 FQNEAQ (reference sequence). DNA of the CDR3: TGTGCCAGCAGCCCACTACAGGGATTAGATACGCAGTATTTT. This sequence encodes CASSPLQGLDTQYF.

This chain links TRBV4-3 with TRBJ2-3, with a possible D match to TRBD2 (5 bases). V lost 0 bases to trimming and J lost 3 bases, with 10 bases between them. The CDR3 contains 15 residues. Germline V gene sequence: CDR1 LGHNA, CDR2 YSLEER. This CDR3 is CASSQESRETDTQYF. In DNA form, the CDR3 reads TGCGCCAGCAGCCAAGAATCGAGGGAAACAGATACGCAGTATTTT.

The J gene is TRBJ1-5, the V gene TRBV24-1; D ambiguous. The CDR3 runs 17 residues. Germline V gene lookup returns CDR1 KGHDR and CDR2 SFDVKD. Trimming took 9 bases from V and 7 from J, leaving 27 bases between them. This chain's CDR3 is CATRTSPNGRFWQPQHF. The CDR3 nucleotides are TGTGCCACCCGTACCAGCCCAAACGGGCGTTTCTGGCAGCCCCAGCATTTT.

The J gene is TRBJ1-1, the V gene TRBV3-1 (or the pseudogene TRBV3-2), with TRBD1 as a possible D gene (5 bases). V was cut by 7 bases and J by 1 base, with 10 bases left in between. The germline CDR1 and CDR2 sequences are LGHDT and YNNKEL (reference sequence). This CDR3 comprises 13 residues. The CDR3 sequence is CASTRGQNTEAFF. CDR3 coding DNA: TGTGCCAGCACACGAGGACAGAACACTGAAGCTTTCTTT.

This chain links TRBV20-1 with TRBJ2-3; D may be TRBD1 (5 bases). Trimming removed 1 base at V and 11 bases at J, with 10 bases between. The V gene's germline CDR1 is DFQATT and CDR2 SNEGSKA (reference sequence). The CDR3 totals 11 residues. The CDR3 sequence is CSARVQGGQYF. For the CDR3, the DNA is TGCAGTGCTAGAGTCCAGGGCGGGCAGTATTTT.

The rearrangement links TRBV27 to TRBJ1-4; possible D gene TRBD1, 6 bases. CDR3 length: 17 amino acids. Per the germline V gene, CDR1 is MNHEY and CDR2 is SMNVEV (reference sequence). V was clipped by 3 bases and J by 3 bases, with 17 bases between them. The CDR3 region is CASSFLSGAFANEKLFF. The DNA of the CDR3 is TGTGCCAGCAGTTTCCTTTCAGGGGCGTTCGCTAATGAAAAACTGTTTTTT. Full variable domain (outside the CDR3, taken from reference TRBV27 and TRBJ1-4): EAQVTQNPRYLITVTGKKLTVTCSQNMNHEYMSWYRQDPGLGLRQIYYSMNVEVTDKGDVPEGYKVSRKEKRNFPLILESPSPNQTSLYFCASSFLSGAFANEKLFFGSGTQLSVL.

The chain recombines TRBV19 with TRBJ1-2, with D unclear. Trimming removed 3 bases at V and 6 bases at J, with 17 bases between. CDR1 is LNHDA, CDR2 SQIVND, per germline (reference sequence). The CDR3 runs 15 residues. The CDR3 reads CASSISPGQNNGYTF. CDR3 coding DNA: TGTGCCAGTAGTATCTCTCCAGGTCAAAACAATGGCTACACCTTC. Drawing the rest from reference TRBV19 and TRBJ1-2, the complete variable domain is DGGITQSPKYLFRKEGQNVTLSCEQNLNHDAMYWYRQDPGQGLRLIYYSQIVNDFQKGDIAEGYSVSREKKESFPLTVTSAQKNPTAFYLCASSISPGQNNGYTFGSGTRLTVV.

Here the CDR3 DNA reads TGTGCCAGCTGGCAATCCGGGGCCAACGTCCTGACTTTC. Translating gives CASWQSGANVLTF. The chain combines TRBV18 with TRBJ2-6; D is unclear. CDR1 is KGHSH, CDR2 LQKENI, per germline. This CDR3 spans 13 amino acids. Trimming shortened V by 7 bases and J by 4 bases, and 8 bases separated the two germline ends.

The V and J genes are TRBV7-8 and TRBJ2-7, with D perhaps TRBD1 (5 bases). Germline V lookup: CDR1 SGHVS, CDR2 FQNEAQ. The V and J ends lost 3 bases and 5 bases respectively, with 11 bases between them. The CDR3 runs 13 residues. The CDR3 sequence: CASSFQGIDEQYF. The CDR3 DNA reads TGTGCCAGCAGCTTTCAGGGAATCGACGAGCAGTACTTC.

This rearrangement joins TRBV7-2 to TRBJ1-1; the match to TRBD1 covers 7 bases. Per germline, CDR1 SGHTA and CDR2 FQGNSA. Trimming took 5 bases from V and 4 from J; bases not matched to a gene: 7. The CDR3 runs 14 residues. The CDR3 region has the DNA TGTGCCAGCAGCCCTAGACAGGGTGGCACTGAAGCTTTCTTT. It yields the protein CASSPRQGGTEAFF.

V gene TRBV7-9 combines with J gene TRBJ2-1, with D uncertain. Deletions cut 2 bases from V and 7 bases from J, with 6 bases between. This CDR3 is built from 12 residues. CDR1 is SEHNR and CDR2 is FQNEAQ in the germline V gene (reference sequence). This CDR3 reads CASSLKGNEQFF. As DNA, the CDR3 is TGTGCCAGCAGCTTAAAAGGGAATGAGCAGTTCTTC.

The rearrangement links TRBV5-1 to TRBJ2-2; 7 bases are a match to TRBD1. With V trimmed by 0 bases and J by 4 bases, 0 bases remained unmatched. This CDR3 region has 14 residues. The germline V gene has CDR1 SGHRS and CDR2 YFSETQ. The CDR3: CASSLGQGTGELFF. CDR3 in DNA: TGCGCCAGCAGCTTGGGACAGGGCACCGGGGAGCTGTTTTTT.

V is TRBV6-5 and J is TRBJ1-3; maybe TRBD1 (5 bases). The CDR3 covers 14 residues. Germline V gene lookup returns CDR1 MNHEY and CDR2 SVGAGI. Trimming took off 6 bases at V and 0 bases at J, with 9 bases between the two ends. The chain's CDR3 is CASRTDSSGNTIYF. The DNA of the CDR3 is TGTGCCAGCAGAACCGACAGCTCTGGAAACACCATATATTTT.

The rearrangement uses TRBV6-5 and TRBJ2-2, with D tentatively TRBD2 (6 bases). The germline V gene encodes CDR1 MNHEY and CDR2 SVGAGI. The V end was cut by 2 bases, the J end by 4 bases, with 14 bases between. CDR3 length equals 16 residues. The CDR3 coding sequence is TGTGCCAGCAGTTACACCGGGGGTGGGGCCACCGGGGAGCTGTTTTTT. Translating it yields CASSYTGGGATGELFF.

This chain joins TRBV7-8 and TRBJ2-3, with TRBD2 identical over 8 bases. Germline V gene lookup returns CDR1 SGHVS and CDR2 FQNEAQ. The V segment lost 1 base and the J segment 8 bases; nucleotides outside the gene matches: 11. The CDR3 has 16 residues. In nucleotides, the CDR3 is TGTGCCAGCAGCTTAGGCCCCCGGGGGGGGGCGCCTACGCAGTATTTT. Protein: CASSLGPRGGAPTQYF.

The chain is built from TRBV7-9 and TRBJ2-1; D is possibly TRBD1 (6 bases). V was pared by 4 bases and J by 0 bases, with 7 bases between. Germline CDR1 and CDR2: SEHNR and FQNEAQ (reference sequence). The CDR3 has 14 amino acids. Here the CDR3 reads CASSWDTSYNEQFF. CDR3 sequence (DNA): TGTGCCAGCAGCTGGGACACCTCCTACAATGAGCAGTTCTTC.

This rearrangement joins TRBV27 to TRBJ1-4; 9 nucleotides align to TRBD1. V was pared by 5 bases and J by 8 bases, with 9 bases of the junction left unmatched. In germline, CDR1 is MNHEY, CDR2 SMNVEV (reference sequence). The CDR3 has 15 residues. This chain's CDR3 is CASSIETGGREKLFF. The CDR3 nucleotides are TGTGCCAGCAGTATAGAGACAGGGGGTAGGGAAAAACTGTTTTTT.

CDR3 loop: CASSTGGGAGNEQFF. The CDR3 coding sequence is TGTGCCAGCAGTACAGGGGGGGGCGCCGGCAATGAGCAGTTCTTC. V is TRBV6-5 and J is TRBJ2-1; possibly TRBD1 for D (8 bases). Germline assignment: CDR1 MNHEY and CDR2 SVGAGI. The V end lost 5 bases, the J end lost 6 bases, and 17 bases lay between the germline ends. The CDR3 consists of 15 residues.

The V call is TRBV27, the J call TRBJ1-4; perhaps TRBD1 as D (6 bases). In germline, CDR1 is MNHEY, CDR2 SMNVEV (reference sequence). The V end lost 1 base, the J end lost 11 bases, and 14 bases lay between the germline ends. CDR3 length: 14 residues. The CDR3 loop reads CASSLYQGNGKLFF. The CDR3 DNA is TGTGCCAGCAGTTTATATCAGGGGAATGGGAAACTGTTTTTT.

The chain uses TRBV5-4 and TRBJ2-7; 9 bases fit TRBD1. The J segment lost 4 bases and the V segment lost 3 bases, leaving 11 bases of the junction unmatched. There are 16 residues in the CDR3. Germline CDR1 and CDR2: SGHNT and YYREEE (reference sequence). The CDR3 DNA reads TGTGCCAGCAGCTCCCAACAGGGGGCTCTTGGTTACGAGCAGTACTTC. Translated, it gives CASSSQQGALGYEQYF.

CDR3 region: CATSRGGDTGELFF. In DNA form, the CDR3 reads TGTGCCACCAGCAGAGGGGGGGACACCGGGGAGCTGTTTTTT. The chain combines TRBV15 with TRBJ2-2, with a weak D call TRBD2 (6 bases). Germline V CDR1 and CDR2: LNHNV, YYDKDF (reference sequence). V was pared by 1 base and J by 3 bases, with 6 bases between. The CDR3 sequence is 14 residues long.

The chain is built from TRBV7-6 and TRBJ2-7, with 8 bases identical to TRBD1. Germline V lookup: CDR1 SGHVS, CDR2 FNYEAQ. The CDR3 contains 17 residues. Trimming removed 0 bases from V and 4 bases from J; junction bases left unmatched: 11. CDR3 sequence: CASSLAFRGRGRYEQYF. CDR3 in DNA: TGTGCCAGCAGCTTAGCGTTCCGCGGCAGGGGGCGGTACGAGCAGTACTTC.

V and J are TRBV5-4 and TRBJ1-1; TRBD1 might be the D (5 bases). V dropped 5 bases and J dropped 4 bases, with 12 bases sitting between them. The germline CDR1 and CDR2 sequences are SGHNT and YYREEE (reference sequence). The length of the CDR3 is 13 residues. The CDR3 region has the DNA TGTGCCAGCAGTTGGGGTGGGGGCACTGAAGCTTTCTTT. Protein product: CASSWGGGTEAFF.